The clone carrying this TCR beta chain has only a few counts. The sample comes from a study of early T cells in non-severe SARS-CoV-2 infection. Study background: Investigators sequenced bulk RNA drawn from unsorted whole blood, and chains remained unpaired.

The CDR3 runs to 13 residues. V was clipped by 2 bases and J by 12 bases, with 17 bases between them. From germline, CDR1 is SGHTS and CDR2 YDEGEE. Separate cDNA molecules each had unique molecular identifiers attached to them. MiXCR was run by TCRdb on the 5' RACE reads, yielding one entry per CDR3 protein. The sample has around 52,000 distinct CDR3 sequences, approximately 6.2% seen once. The receptor was derived from an adult who was a healthcare worker with PCR-confirmed SARS-CoV-2 infection or an uninfected control (not recorded which). The sequencing input was whole blood. The rearrangement links TRBV5-8 to TRBJ1-2; unclear D gene. The CDR3 bases are TGTGCCAGCAGCTTAACGGACCGCTCCGAAAACACCTTC. Protein: CASSLTDRSENTF. Supplemented by reference TRBV5-8 and TRBJ1-2, the full variable domain reads EAGVTQSPTHLIKTRGQQATLRCSPISGHTSVYWYQQALGLGLQFLLWYDEGEERNRGNFPPRFSGRQFPNYSSELNVNALELEDSALYLCASSLTDRSENTFGSGTRLTVV.